A single T cell receptor (beta chain) is shown here with its context. Germline V gene lookup returns CDR1 MDHEN and CDR2 SYDVKM. The germline V and J ends were trimmed by 4 bases and 1 base, with 13 bases remaining between them. CDR3 length: 15 residues. In the original analysis: Amplifying reference gene primers gave estimates of nucleated cell counts. Data came from immunoSEQ multiplex PCR; TCRdb stores just in-frame clones and leaves some out. D and trimming were read from the DNA, whereas the V and J calls and clone size are those reported in that table. The table includes some 54,000 clones, 89% detected once. This sample is part of a study of blood T cell repertoires in COVID-19. Study details: From the United States, Italy and Spain came samples of acute and convalescent COVID-19. PBMCs, B-cell-depleted T cells, or T cells provided the cDNA or gDNA that made up the material.

V is TRBV28 and J is TRBJ1-1, with D possibly matching TRBD1 (6 bases). The sequenced sample consisted of peripheral blood. The source of this sequence is a man at least 80 years old with active or convalescent COVID-19. Here the CDR3 reads CASSSQGHPNTEAFF. The CDR3 coding sequence is TGTGCCAGCAGTTCGCAGGGACACCCGAACACTGAAGCTTTCTTT.